These T cell receptor beta chains were read from a single sample in a study of T cell responses to AZD1222 COVID-19 vaccine. The protocol was immunoSEQ multiplex PCR, while the TCRdb copy is restricted to in-frame clones and leaves out a portion. This table has over 85,000 clones, approximately 84% appearing once. Sequenced here: peripheral blood, sampled 28 days after the second AZD1222 dose. These receptors came from an adult who received the AZD1222 COVID-19 vaccine. The CDR3 runs from the conserved cysteine through the conserved F or W. The D gene is left open where the match is weak. Rows may omit the clone size; those that give it use once, few, many or a size class.

V: TRBV6-5
size: once
D: .
J: TRBJ1-6
DNA: TGTGCCAGTGGGTCTCAAGACTCCTATAATTCACCCCTCCACTTT
CDR3: CASGSQDSYNSPLHF

V: TRBV14
size: .
D: .
J: TRBJ2-5
DNA: TGTGCCAGCAGCCAAGATGTGGGGATCCGGGAGACCCAGTACTTC
CDR3: CASSQDVGIRETQYF

V: TRBV23-1
size: .
D: .
J: TRBJ1-2
DNA: TGCGCCAGCAGTCAACCGCCTCGGGGTGAAACCTTC
CDR3: CASSQPPRGETF

V: TRBV25-1
size: .
D: TRBD1
J: TRBJ1-1
DNA: TGTGCCAGCACAGGACAGGTGGGGACTGAAGCTTTCTTT
CDR3: CASTGQVGTEAFF

V: TRBV5-1
size: .
D: .
J: TRBJ2-2
DNA: TGCGCCAGCATGGGATACCCGAACACCGGGGAGCTGTTTTTT
CDR3: CASMGYPNTGELFF

V: TRBV6-2/TRBV6-3
size: .
D: .
J: TRBJ2-7
DNA: TGTGCCAGCAGTTTCAGCTACGAGCAGTACTTC
CDR3: CASSFSYEQYF

V: TRBV19
size: .
D: TRBD1
J: TRBJ2-1
DNA: TGTGCCAGTAGTACTAGACAGGGTGTTAGGTACAATGAGCAGTTCTTC
CDR3: CASSTRQGVRYNEQFF

V: TRBV5-5
size: .
D: .
J: TRBJ1-1
DNA: TGTGCCAGCAGCTCCACAGGGATCCTGAAAGCTTTCTTT
CDR3: CASSSTGILKAFF

V: TRBV3-1/TRBV3-2
size: few
D: TRBD1
J: TRBJ1-1
DNA: TGTGCCAGCAGCCTCGGACAGGGGGTTTCTTTCTTT
CDR3: CASSLGQGVSFF

V: TRBV9
size: .
D: TRBD1
J: TRBJ2-2
DNA: TGTGCCAGCAGCTTTAGAAGGGACAGGGGGCTGGCCGGGGAGCTGTTTTTT
CDR3: CASSFRRDRGLAGELFF

V: TRBV5-1
size: .
D: .
J: TRBJ2-1
DNA: TGCGCCAGCAGCTTGGTTCCGGGCCGCTACAATGAGCAGTTCTTC
CDR3: CASSLVPGRYNEQFF

V: TRBV28
size: .
D: .
J: TRBJ2-1
DNA: TGTGCCACAACACGGATAGCGGATCTCTACAATGAGCAGTTCTTC
CDR3: CATTRIADLYNEQFF

V: TRBV6-5
size: .
D: .
J: TRBJ1-2
DNA: TGTGCCAGCAGCCCAAACGAGGATGGCTACACCTTC
CDR3: CASSPNEDGYTF

V: TRBV6-5
size: .
D: TRBD1
J: TRBJ2-5
DNA: TGTGCCAGCAGTTACGCATTGGGACAGGGCGAGACCCAGTACTTC
CDR3: CASSYALGQGETQYF

V: TRBV12-3/TRBV12-4
size: .
D: .
J: TRBJ1-2
DNA: TGTGCCAGCAGTTTTGGGCAGGGCCATGGCTACACCTTC
CDR3: CASSFGQGHGYTF

V: TRBV2
size: .
D: .
J: TRBJ1-2
DNA: TGTGCCAGCAGTGACGCAGGGGCTGACTATGGCTACACCTTC
CDR3: CASSDAGADYGYTF

V: TRBV29-1
size: .
D: TRBD2
J: TRBJ2-5
DNA: TGCAGCGTTCGTCTAGCGGGAGCCCAAGAGACCCAGTACTTC
CDR3: CSVRLAGAQETQYF

V: TRBV5-1
size: .
D: .
J: TRBJ1-1
DNA: TGCGCCAGCAGGGCGGGGGAAGCAGCTTTCTTT
CDR3: CASRAGEAAFF

V: TRBV18
size: .
D: .
J: TRBJ1-1
DNA: TGTGCCAGCTCAGGGACGGCCCCCCGGACGCCACGGGTCGCTGAAGCTTTCTTT
CDR3: CASSGTAPRTPRVAEAFF

V: TRBV6-5
size: .
D: .
J: TRBJ2-7
DNA: TGTGCCAGCAGGGGGGTGGGTTCCTACGAGCAGTACTTC
CDR3: CASRGVGSYEQYF

V: TRBV12-3/TRBV12-4
size: .
D: .
J: TRBJ1-2
DNA: TGTGCCAGCAGTCGGGACTATGGCTACACCTTC
CDR3: CASSRDYGYTF

V: TRBV3-1/TRBV3-2
size: .
D: TRBD1
J: TRBJ1-2
DNA: TGTGCCAGCAGAGGGACAGGGGCCGGCTACACCTTC
CDR3: CASRGTGAGYTF

V: TRBV10-3
size: .
D: TRBD2
J: TRBJ2-3
DNA: TGTGCCACAGAAGCCGGGACTAGCGGGACAGATACGCAGTATTTT
CDR3: CATEAGTSGTDTQYF

V: TRBV5-4
size: .
D: .
J: TRBJ2-1
DNA: TGTGCCAGCAGCTTGGATGCTAACCCATACAATGAGCAGTTCTTC
CDR3: CASSLDANPYNEQFF

V: TRBV5-6
size: .
D: .
J: TRBJ2-1
DNA: TGTGCCAGCAGCTTGGTTGGTAGCTACAATGAGCAGTTCTTC
CDR3: CASSLVGSYNEQFF

V: TRBV6-5
size: .
D: .
J: TRBJ1-4
DNA: TGTGCCACACAGGCCTTTAATGAAAAACTGTTTTTT
CDR3: CATQAFNEKLFF

V: TRBV7-2
size: .
D: .
J: TRBJ1-2
DNA: TGTGCCAGCAGCCCTTTGGTTACGGGGGCGCATGGCTACACCTTC
CDR3: CASSPLVTGAHGYTF

V: TRBV5-6
size: .
D: TRBD2
J: TRBJ2-3
DNA: TGTGCCAGCAGCTTGAGCGGGAGAGTGCGCACAGATACGCAGTATTTT
CDR3: CASSLSGRVRTDTQYF

V: TRBV6-1
size: .
D: .
J: TRBJ1-5
DNA: TGTGCCAGCAGTGAACTGGGGGGAGACAGCAATCAGCCCCAGCATTTT
CDR3: CASSELGGDSNQPQHF

V: TRBV19
size: .
D: .
J: TRBJ2-3
DNA: TGTGCCAGTAGTTTCTCCGGACGGGCTAGCACAGATACGCAGTATTTT
CDR3: CASSFSGRASTDTQYF

V: TRBV4-3
size: .
D: .
J: TRBJ1-2
DNA: TGCGCCAGCAGCCAAGCTAGGGCCCCCGGGGGACATCTCTCCTTC
CDR3: CASSQARAPGGHLSF

V: TRBV5-4
size: .
D: .
J: TRBJ1-2
DNA: TGTGCCAGCAGCCAAGGGACACAAAGGAGGGGCTACACCTTC
CDR3: CASSQGTQRRGYTF

V: TRBV27
size: .
D: .
J: TRBJ2-3
DNA: TGTGCCAGCACCAACGGGCCTCCCCCGGGTACGCAGTATTTT
CDR3: CASTNGPPPGTQYF

V: TRBV2
size: .
D: TRBD1
J: TRBJ1-2
DNA: TGTGCCAGCAATGCACAGGGGAGCGGTGGCTACACCTTC
CDR3: CASNAQGSGGYTF

V: TRBV7-2
size: .
D: TRBD1
J: TRBJ1-2
DNA: TGTGCCAGCAGCTCTACAGGGGGGTATGGCTACACCTTC
CDR3: CASSSTGGYGYTF

V: TRBV2
size: .
D: .
J: TRBJ1-1
DNA: TGTGCCAGCAGTGAGTTGAGGGTGCTGGCTTTCTTT
CDR3: CASSELRVLAFF

V: TRBV12-3/TRBV12-4
size: .
D: .
J: TRBJ1-1
DNA: TGTGCCAGCAGTTTTTACACTGAAGCTTTCTTT
CDR3: CASSFYTEAFF